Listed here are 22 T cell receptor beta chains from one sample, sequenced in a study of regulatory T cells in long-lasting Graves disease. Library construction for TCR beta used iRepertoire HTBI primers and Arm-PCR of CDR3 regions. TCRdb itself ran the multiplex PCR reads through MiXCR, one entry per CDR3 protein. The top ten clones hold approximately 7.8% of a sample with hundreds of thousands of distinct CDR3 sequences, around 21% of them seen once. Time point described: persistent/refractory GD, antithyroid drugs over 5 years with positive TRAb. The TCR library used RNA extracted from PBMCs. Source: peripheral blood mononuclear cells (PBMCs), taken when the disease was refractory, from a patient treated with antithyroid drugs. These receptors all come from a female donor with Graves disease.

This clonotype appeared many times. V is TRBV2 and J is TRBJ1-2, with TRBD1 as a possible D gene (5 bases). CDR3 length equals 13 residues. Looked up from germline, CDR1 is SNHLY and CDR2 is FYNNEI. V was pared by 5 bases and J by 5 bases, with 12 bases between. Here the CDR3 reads CASSPGLAYGYTF. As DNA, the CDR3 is TGTGCCAGCAGTCCGGGACTGGCATATGGCTACACCTTC.

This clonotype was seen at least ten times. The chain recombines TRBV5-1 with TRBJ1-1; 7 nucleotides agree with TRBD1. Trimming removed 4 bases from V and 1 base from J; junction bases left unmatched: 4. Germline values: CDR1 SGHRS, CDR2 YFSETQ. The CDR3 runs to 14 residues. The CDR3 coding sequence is TGCGCCAGCAGCCCTTACAGGGGGAACACTGAAGCTTTCTTT. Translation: CASSPYRGNTEAFF.

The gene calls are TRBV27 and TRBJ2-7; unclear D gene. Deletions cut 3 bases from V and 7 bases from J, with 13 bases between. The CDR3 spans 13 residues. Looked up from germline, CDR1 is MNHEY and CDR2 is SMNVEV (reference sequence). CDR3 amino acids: CASSFRPEKEQYF. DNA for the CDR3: TGTGCCAGCAGTTTTAGGCCAGAAAAAGAGCAGTACTTC.

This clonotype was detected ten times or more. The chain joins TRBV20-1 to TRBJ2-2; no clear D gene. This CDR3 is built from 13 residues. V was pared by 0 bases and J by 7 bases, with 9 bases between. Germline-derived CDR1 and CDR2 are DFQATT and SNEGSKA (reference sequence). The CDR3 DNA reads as TGCAGTGCTAGAGATCCTCGGGTCGGGGAGCTGTTTTTT. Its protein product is CSARDPRVGELFF.

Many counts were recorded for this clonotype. CDR3 loop: CASSEPVLGYGYTF. CDR3 nucleotide sequence: TGTGCCAGCAGTGAACCAGTATTGGGCTATGGCTACACCTTC. This chain joins TRBV6-1 and TRBJ1-2; D gene ambiguous. Looked up from germline, CDR1 is MNHNS and CDR2 is SASEGT. Trimming pared 2 bases from V and 4 bases from J, leaving 11 bases between. This CDR3 is built from 14 residues.

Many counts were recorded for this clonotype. CDR3 loop: CASSFFSGRSNTEAFF. CDR3 bases: TGTGCCAGCAGCTTTTTCTCGGGACGGAGTAACACTGAAGCTTTCTTT. This chain uses TRBV11-2 with TRBJ1-1, with D maybe TRBD1 (5 bases). Deletions cut 3 bases from V and 2 bases from J, with 16 bases between. The length of the CDR3 is 16 residues. Germline V gene sequence: CDR1 SGHAT, CDR2 FQNNGV.

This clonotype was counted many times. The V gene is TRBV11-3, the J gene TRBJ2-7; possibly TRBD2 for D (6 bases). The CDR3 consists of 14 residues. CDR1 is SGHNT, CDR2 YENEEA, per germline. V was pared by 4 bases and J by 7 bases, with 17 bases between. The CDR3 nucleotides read TGTGCCAGCAGCTGGGCGGGACCTTACGATGAGCAGTACTTC. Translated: CASSWAGPYDEQYF.

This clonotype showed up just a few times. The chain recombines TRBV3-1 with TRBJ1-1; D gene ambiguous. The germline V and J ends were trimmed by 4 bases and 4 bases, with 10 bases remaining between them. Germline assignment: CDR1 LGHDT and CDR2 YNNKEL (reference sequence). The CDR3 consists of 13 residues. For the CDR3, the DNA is TGTGCCAGCAGCCGAGGCAGGTTCACTGAAGCTTTCTTT. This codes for CASSRGRFTEAFF.

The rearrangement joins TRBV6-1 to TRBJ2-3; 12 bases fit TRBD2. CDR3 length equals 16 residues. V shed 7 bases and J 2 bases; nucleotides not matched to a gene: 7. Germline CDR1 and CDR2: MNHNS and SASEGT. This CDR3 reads CASTYPSGRVTDTQYF. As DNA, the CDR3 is TGTGCCAGCACCTACCCTAGCGGGAGGGTCACAGATACGCAGTATTTT.

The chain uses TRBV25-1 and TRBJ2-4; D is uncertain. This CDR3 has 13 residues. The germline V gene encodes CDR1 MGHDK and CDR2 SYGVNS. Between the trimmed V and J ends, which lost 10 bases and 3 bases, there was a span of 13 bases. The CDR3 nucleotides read TGTGCCACCAAGGCACCGGACAAAAACATTCAGTACTTC. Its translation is CATKAPDKNIQYF.

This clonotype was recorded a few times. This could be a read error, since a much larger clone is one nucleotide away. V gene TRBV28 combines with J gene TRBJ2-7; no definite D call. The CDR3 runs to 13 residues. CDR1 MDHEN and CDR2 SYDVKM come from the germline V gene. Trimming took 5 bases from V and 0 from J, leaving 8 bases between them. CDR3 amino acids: CASSQTFSYEQYF. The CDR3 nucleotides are TGTGCCAGCAGTCAAACCTTCTCCTACGAGCAGTACTTC.

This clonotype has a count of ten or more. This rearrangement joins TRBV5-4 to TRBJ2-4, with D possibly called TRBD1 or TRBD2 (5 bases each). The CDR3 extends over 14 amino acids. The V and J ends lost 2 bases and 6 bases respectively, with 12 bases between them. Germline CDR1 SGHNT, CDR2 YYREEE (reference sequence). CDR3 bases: TGTGCCAGCAGCTTACCGGGGCAGGGAAACATTCAGTACTTC. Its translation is CASSLPGQGNIQYF.

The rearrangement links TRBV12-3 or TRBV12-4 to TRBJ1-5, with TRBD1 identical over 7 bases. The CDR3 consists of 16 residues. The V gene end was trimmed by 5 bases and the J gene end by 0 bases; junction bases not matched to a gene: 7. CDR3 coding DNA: TGTGCCAGCAGTCCGGGACAGACAAATAGCAATCAGCCCCAGCATTTT. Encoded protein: CASSPGQTNSNQPQHF.

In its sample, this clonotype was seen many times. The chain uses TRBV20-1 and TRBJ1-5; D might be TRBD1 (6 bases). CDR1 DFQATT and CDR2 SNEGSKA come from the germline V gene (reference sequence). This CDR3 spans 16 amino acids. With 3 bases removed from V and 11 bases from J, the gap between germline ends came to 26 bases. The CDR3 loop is CSASPIRPGQGSTQHF. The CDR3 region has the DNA TGCAGTGCTAGTCCTATCCGACCGGGACAAGGGTCGACCCAGCATTTT.

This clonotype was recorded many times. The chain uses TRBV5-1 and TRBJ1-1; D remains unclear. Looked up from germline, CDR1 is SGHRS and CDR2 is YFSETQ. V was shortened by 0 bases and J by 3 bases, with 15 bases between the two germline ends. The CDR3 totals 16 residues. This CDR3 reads CASSLGHISGDTEAFF. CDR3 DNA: TGCGCCAGCAGCTTGGGACACATATCTGGGGACACTGAAGCTTTCTTT. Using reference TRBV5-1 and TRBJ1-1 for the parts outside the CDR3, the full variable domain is KAGVTQTPRYLIKTRGQQVTLSCSPISGHRSVSWYQQTPGQGLQFLFEYFSETQRNKGNFPGRFSGRQFSNSRSEMNVSTLELGDSALYLCASSLGHISGDTEAFFGQGTRLTVV.

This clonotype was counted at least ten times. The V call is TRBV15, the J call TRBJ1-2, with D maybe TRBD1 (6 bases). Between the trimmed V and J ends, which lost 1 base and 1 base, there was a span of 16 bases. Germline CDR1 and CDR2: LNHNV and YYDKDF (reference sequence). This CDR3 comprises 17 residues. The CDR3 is CATSRVRGGVSNYGYTF. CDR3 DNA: TGTGCCACCAGCAGAGTGAGAGGGGGAGTAAGTAACTATGGCTACACCTTC.

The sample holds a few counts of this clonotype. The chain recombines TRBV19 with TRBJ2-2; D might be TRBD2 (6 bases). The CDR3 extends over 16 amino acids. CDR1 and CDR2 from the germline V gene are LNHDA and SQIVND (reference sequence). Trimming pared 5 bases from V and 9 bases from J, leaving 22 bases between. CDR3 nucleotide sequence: TGTGCCAGTAGTGGACGGCTAGCGCCACTAAACCGGGAGCTGTTTTTT. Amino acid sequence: CASSGRLAPLNRELFF.

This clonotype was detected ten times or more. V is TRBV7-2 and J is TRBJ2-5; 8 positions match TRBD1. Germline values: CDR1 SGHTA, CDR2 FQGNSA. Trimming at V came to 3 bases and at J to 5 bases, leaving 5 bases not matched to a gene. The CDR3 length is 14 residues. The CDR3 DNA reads TGTGCCAGCAGCTTTGCAGGGGGCGCGGAGACCCAGTACTTC. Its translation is CASSFAGGAETQYF.

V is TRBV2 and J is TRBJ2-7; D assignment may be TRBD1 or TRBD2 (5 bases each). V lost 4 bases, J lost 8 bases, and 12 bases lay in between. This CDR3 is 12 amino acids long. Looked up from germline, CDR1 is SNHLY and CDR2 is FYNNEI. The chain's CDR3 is CASSGGTDQQYF. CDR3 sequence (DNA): TGTGCCAGCAGTGGGGGGACGGATCAGCAGTACTTC.

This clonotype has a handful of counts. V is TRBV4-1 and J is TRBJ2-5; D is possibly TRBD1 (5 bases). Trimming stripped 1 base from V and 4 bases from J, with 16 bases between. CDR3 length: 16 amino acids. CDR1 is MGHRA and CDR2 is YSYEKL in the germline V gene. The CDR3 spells CASSQVHRLGSETQYF. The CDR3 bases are TGCGCCAGCAGCCAAGTACACAGGTTGGGATCAGAGACCCAGTACTTC.

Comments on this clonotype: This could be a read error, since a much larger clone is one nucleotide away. The CDR3 region has the DNA TGCAGCGTAAACCGAGAGGGGGAGTATGGCTACGCCTTC. Translated: CSVNREGEYGYAF. This chain uses TRBV29-1 with TRBJ1-2, with D perhaps matching TRBD1 (6 bases). The CDR3 is 13 residues long. CDR1 SQVTM and CDR2 ANQGSEA come from the germline V gene.

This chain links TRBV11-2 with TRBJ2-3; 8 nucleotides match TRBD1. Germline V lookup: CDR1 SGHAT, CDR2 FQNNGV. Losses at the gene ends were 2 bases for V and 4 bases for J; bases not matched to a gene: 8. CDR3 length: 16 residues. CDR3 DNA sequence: TGTGCCAGCAGCTTATGGGCCAGGGGGCAATCAGATACGCAGTATTTT. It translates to CASSLWARGQSDTQYF.